Listed below are T cell receptor beta chains from one sample, sequenced in a study of T-cell memory formation after mild COVID-19. TCRdb analysed the 5' RACE reads with MiXCR anew, one entry per CDR3 protein. The sample lists more than 400,000 distinct CDR3 sequences, 15% to 20% occurring once. Sequenced material: PBMCs or a T cell subset sorted from them (not recorded which). These receptors all stem from an adult woman who had mild COVID-19 (a few samples of this study predate the infection). Cell type and time point are not known. CDR3s include the opening cysteine and the closing phenylalanine or tryptophan. The D gene is left open where the match is weak. Clone size is not always given. Where it is, it says once, few, many or a class for expanded clones.

>TRBV12-3/TRBV12-4|16|.|TRBJ2-1|.
TGTGCCAGCAGTTTGTTAGGAATTCTCCGGTACAATGAGCAGTTCTTC
CASSLLGILRYNEQFF
>TRBV29-1|14|few|TRBJ2-3|.
TGCAGCGTTGAAGATCTTCCTTTTCTGGGTACGCAGTATTTT
CSVEDLPFLGTQYF
>TRBV7-9|14|.|TRBJ1-2|.
TGTGCCAGCAGCTTAGTAGGAGGGTTTCTCGGCTACACCTTC
CASSLVGGFLGYTF
>TRBV4-1|15|.|TRBJ1-2|TRBD1
TGCGCCAGCAGCCAAGTAGCCGAGACAGGGATCGGCTACACCTTC
CASSQVAETGIGYTF
>TRBV5-1|17|.|TRBJ2-1|TRBD2
TGCGCCAGCAGCTTGGTAGCGGGGGGCCACTCCTACAATGAGCAGTTCTTC
CASSLVAGGHSYNEQFF
>TRBV24-1|14|.|TRBJ2-5|TRBD1
TGTGCCACCAGTGAAGCAGGGGGTGGGGAGACCCAGTACTTC
CATSEAGGGETQYF
>TRBV9|14|.|TRBJ2-7|TRBD1
TGTGCCAGCAGCACCGGGACAGGGCCCTACGAGCAGTACTTC
CASSTGTGPYEQYF
>TRBV4-1|13|few|TRBJ1-5|.
TGCGCCAGCAGCCAAGTAGGAGATCAGCCCCAGCATTTT
CASSQVGDQPQHF
>TRBV4-1|17|.|TRBJ2-1|.
TGCGCCAGCAGCCAAGTGTTGACATTTGGCTCCTACAATGAGCAGTTCTTC
CASSQVLTFGSYNEQFF
>TRBV12-3/TRBV12-4|13|few|TRBJ1-4|.
TGTGCCAGCAGTTTGTTACAGGGTGAAAAACTGTTTTTT
CASSLLQGEKLFF
>TRBV4-2|13|.|TRBJ2-7|.
TGTGCCAGCAGCCCCGAAATGGTATACGAGCAGTACTTC
CASSPEMVYEQYF
>TRBV5-6|14|few|TRBJ2-3|.
TGTGCCAGCAGCTTGGCTACACGCACAGATACGCAGTATTTT
CASSLATRTDTQYF
>TRBV7-9|14|few|TRBJ1-2|.
TGTGCCAGCAGCTTAAGGGGAACTAACTATGGCTACACCTTC
CASSLRGTNYGYTF
>TRBV2|12|.|TRBJ1-1|TRBD1
TGTGCCAGACGGACAGGGAACACTGAAGCTTTCTTT
CARRTGNTEAFF
>TRBV12-3/TRBV12-4|15|.|TRBJ2-1|TRBD2
TGTGCCAGCAGTTTGGCGGGAGGGCCCGCTTATGAGCAGTTCTTC
CASSLAGGPAYEQFF
>TRBV7-9|16|.|TRBJ1-2|.
TGTGCCAGCAGCTTAGCCATCCTGGGGAGAGGGGATGGCTACACCTTC
CASSLAILGRGDGYTF